Listed below are T cell receptor beta chains from one sample, sequenced in a study of T cell changes during pregnancy in multiple sclerosis. The assay was immunoSEQ multiplex PCR, and TCRdb's table has in-frame clones only and misses some. The sample includes some 70,000 clones, 75% to 95% of them seen just once. The sample in question was CD8+ T cells from peripheral blood mononuclear cells, obtained before pregnancy. These receptors were obtained from a female donor with multiple sclerosis, enrolled in a pregnancy study. The conserved cysteine and the conserved F or W are not part of the CDR3 here. A D gene is named only where the DNA matches it firmly.

cdr3_length d_call j_call v_call cdr3_aa
11 TRBD1 TRBJ1-1 TRBV7-9 ASSPPDRVEAF
14 . TRBJ1-4 TRBV5-4 ASSSFLRDGGEKLF
13 TRBD1 TRBJ2-7 TRBV5-1 ASSLGTGVPYEQY
12 TRBD1 TRBJ2-1 TRBV19 ASSFHRGPDEQF
12 TRBD1 TRBJ2-7 TRBV27 ASSLTTGVYEQY
14 . TRBJ2-3 TRBV27 ASSLGTPPITDTQY
11 . TRBJ2-1 TRBV2 ASIETGFSEQF
13 . TRBJ1-1 TRBV2 ASSVGRVGYTEAF
14 TRBD2 TRBJ2-1 TRBV7-2 ASSLVGGGARNEQF
10 . TRBJ1-5 TRBV11-2 ASSLEGQPQH
14 TRBD2 TRBJ2-1 TRBV5-1 ASSAPGGSSYNEQF
14 TRBD1 TRBJ1-6 TRBV19 ASSMAPGQGAPPLH
11 . TRBJ1-2 TRBV7-6 ASSPIEGYGYT
13 . TRBJ2-1 TRBV7-9 ASSEGHTSYNEQF
12 TRBD2 TRBJ2-5 TRBV7-9 AGQAGGPAETQY
14 . TRBJ1-4 TRBV5-6 ASSTQSMAGDEKLF
12 TRBD1 TRBJ1-1 TRBV30 AWSLGQGSTEAF
10 . TRBJ2-2 TRBV30 ACGHPTGELF
17 TRBD2 TRBJ2-5 TRBV9 ASSAEMTSGSNVGETQY
10 TRBD1 TRBJ1-4 TRBV7-9 ASSTGVEKLF
13 . TRBJ2-1 TRBV4-1 ASSQDQGAYNEQF
13 . TRBJ2-7 TRBV5-1 ASSLEPLGSYEQY
8 . TRBJ2-7 TRBV6-6 ATQFDEQY
12 TRBD1 TRBJ2-7 TRBV2 ASKITGGRYEQY
16 TRBD2 TRBJ2-5 TRBV11-2 ASSLAGTSGGWQETQY
11 . TRBJ1-6 TRBV4-1 ASRLTANSPLH
8 TRBD2 TRBJ2-1 TRBV6-5 ASGGGEQF
15 . TRBJ2-5 TRBV30 AWSLVGGRGMEETQY
12 . TRBJ1-1 TRBV30 AWSFGGAGTEAF
11 . TRBJ1-1 TRBV5-4 ASSKGVNTEAF
11 TRBD1 TRBJ2-3 TRBV6-5 ASWTGGSDTQY
11 TRBD2 TRBJ2-7 TRBV25-1 ASSDREGLTMN
13 . TRBJ1-1 TRBV4-1 ASSQEGVGNTEAF
11 . TRBJ1-1 TRBV6-1 ASSQTQGTEAF
12 . TRBJ2-1 TRBV29-1 SVLSNSMLYEQF
14 . TRBJ1-5 TRBV19 ASSIGLSVGVQPQH
14 TRBD1 TRBJ2-7 TRBV4-1 ASSQGGTGAFYEQY